This T cell receptor beta chain stems from a study of identical twins. Turning to this clonotype: Its antigen is as yet unknown.

Findings and caveats of the study: Within twin pairs, the out-of-frame alpha sequences they shared showed excess low generation probability.

TCRdb analysed the 5' RACE reads with MiXCR anew, one entry per CDR3 protein. The data show 460,000 or so distinct CDR3 sequences, with approximately 15% seen just once and about 0.52% held by the top ten. The CDR3 consists of 14 residues. V lost 0 bases to trimming and J lost 3 bases, with 9 bases between them. In germline, CDR1 is LGHNA, CDR2 YSLEER. The sample also formed part of further work on yellow fever vaccine responses in identical twins.

The V and J genes are TRBV4-3 and TRBJ2-7, with a possible D match to TRBD2 (6 bases). The clonotype was recovered from a woman younger than 30 in good health. Material: CD4+ T cells sorted from blood. The CDR3 nucleotides are TGCGCCAGCAGCCAAGATCCCGGGAGCTACGAGCAGTACTTC. This codes for CASSQDPGSYEQYF.